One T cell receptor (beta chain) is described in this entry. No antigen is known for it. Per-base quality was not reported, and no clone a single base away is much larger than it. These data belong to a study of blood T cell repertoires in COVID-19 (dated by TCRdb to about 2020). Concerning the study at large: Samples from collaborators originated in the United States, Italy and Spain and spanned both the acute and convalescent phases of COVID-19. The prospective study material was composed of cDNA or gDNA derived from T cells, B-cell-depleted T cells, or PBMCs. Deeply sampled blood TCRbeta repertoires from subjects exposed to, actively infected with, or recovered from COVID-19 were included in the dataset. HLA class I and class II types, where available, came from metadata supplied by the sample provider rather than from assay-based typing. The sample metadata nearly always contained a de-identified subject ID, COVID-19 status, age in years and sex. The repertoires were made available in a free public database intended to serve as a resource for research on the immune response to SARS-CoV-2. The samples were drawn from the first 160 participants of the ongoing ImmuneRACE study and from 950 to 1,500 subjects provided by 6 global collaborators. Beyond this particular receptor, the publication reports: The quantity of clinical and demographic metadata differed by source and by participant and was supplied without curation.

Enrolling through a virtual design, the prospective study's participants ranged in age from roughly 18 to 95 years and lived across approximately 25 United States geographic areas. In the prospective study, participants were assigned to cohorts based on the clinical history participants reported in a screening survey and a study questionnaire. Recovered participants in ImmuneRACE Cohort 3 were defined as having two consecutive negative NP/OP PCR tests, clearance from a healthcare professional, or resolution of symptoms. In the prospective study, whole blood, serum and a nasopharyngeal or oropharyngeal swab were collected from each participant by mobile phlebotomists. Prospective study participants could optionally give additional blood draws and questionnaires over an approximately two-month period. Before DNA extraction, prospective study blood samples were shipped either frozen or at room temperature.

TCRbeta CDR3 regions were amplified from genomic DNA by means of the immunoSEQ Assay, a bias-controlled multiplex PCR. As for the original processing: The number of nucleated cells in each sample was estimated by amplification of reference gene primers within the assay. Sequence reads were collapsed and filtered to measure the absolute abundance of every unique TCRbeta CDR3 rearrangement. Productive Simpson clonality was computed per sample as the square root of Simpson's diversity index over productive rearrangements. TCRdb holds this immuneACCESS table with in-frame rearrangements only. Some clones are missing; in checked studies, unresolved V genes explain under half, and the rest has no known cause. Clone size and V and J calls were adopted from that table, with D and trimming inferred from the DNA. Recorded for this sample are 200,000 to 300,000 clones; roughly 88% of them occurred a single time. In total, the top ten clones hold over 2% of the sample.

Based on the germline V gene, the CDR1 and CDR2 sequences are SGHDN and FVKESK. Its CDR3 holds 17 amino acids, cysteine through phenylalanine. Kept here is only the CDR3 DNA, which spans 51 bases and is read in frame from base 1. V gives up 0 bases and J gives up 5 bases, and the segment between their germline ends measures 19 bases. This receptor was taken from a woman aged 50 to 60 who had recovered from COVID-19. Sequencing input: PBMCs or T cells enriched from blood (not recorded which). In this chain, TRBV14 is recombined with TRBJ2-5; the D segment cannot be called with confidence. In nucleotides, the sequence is TGTGCCAGCAGCCAAGATTGGATGCAGCTAGGCCGGGAGACCCAGTACTTC. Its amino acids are CASSQDWMQLGRETQYF.